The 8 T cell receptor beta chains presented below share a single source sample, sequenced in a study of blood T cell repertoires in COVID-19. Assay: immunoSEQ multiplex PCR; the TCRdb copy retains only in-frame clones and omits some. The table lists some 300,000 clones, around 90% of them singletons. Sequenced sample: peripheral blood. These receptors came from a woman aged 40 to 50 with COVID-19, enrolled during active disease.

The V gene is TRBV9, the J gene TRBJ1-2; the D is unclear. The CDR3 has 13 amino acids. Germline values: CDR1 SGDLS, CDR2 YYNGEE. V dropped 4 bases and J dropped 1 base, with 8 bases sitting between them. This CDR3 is CASSPGLNYGYTF. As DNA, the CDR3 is TGTGCCAGCAGCCCCGGACTTAACTATGGCTACACCTTC.

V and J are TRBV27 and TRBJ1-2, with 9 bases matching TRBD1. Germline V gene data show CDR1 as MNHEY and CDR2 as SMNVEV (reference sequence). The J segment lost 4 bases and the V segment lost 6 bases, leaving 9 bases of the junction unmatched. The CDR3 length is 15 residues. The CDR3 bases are TGTGCCAGCAGCCCGACAGGGGGTTTTTTCTATGGCTACACCTTC. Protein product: CASSPTGGFFYGYTF.

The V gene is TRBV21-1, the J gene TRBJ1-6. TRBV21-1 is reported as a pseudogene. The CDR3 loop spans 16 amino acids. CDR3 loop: CASSGGRGSDNSPLHF. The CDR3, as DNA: TGTGCCAGCAGCGGTGGTCGGGGGTCAGATAATTCACCCCTCCACTTT.

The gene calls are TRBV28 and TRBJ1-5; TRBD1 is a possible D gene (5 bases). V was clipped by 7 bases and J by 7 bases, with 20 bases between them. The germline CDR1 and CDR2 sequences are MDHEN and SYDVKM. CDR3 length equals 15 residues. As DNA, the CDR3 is TGTGCCAGCATTCGAGCGTGGGGCGCAGGGCAGCCCCAGCATTTT. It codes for CASIRAWGAGQPQHF.

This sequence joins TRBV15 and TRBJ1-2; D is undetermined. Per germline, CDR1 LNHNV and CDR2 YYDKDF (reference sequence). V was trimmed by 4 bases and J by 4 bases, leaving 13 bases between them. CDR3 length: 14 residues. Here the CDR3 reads CATSKYTGSYGYTF. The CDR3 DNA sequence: TGTGCCACCAGCAAATATACCGGGAGCTATGGCTACACCTTC.

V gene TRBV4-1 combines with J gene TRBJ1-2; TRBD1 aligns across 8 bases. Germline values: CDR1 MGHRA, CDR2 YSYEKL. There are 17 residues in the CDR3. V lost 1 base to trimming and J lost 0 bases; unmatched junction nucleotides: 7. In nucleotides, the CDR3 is TGCGCCAGCAGCCAAGCAGGACAGGGCAGAGCTAACTATGGCTACACCTTC. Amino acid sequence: CASSQAGQGRANYGYTF.

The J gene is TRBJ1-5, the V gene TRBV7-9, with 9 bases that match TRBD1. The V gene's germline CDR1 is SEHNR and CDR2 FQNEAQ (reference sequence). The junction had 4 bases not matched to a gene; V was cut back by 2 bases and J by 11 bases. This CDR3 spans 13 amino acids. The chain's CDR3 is CASSLQGDRAQHF. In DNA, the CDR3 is TGTGCCAGCAGCTTACAGGGGGACAGGGCCCAGCATTTT.

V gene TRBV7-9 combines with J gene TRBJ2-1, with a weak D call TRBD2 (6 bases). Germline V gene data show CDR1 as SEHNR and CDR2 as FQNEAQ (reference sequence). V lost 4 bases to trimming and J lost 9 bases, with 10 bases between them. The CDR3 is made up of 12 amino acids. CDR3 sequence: CASSSSVSEQFF. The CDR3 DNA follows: TGTGCCAGCAGCTCTAGCGTCAGTGAGCAGTTCTTC.